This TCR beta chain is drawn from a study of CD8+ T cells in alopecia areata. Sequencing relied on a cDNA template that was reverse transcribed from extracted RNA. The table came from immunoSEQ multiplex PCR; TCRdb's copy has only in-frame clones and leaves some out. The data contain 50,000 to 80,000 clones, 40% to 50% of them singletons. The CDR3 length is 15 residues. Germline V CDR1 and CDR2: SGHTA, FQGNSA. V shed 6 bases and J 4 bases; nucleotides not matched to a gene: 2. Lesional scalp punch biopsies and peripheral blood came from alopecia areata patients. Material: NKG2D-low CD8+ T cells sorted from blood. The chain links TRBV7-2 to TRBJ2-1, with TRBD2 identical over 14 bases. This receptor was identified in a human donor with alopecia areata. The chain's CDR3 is CASSRTSGRYNEQFF. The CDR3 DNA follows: TGTGCCAGCAGTCGGACTAGCGGGAGGTACAATGAGCAGTTCTTC.